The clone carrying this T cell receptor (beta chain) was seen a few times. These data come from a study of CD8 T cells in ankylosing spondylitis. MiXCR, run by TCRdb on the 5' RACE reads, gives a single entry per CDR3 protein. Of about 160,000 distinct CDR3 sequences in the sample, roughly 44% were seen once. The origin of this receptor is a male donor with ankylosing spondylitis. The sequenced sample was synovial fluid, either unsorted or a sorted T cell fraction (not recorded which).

Here the CDR3 reads CASSLIGGAEITDAQYF. The CDR3 nucleotides are TGTGCCAGCAGTTTAATCGGGGGGGCCGAAATAACTGATGCGCAGTATTTT. The chain recombines TRBV12-3 or TRBV12-4 with TRBJ2-3; 8 bases map to TRBD2. Trimming removed 2 bases from V and 10 bases from J; junction bases left unmatched: 17. The CDR3 loop spans 17 amino acids.